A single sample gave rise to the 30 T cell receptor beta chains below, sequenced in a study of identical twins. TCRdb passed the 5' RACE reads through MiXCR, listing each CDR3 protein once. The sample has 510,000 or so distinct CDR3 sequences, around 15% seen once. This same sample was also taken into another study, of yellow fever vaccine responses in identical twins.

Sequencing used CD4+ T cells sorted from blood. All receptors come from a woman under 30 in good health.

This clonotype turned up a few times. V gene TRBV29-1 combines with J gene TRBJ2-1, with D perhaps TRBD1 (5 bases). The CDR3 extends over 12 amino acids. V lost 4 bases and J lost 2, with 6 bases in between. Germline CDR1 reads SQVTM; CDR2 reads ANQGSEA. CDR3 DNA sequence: TGCAGCGTTGCACAGGCCTACAATGAGCAGTTCTTC. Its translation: CSVAQAYNEQFF.

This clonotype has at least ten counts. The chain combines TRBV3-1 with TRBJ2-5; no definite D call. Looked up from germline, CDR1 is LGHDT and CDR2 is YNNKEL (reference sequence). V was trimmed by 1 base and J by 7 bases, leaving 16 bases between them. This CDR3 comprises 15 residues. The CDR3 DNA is TGTGCCAGCAGCCAAGCCCTGTATGGGAAAGGGACCCAGTACTTC. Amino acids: CASSQALYGKGTQYF.

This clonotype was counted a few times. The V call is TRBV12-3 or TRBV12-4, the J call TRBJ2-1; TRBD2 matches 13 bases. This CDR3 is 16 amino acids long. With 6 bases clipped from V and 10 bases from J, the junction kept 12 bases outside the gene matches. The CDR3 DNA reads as TGTGCCAGCAGCCCGGAACCCCGACTAGCGGGGGGCGAGCAGTTCTTC. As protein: CASSPEPRLAGGEQFF.

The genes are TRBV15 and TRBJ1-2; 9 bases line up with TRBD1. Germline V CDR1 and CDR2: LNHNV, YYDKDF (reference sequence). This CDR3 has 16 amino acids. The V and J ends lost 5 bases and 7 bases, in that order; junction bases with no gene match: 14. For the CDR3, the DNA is TGTGCCACCAGCCCCCCTTCGGGGACAGGGTTTAGTGGCTACACCTTC. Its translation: CATSPPSGTGFSGYTF.

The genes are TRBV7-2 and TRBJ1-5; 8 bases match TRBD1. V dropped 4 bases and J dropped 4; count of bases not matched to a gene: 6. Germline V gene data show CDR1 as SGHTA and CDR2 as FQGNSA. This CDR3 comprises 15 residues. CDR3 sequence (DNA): TGTGCCAGCAGCTACACGACAGGGGTTAATCAGCCCCAGCATTTT. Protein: CASSYTTGVNQPQHF.

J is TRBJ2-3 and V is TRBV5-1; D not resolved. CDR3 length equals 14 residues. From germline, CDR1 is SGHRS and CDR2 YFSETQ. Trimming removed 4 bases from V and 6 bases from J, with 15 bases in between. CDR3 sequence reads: CASSLGLESDTQYF. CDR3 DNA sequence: TGCGCCAGCAGCCTAGGGCTCGAATCGGATACGCAGTATTTT.

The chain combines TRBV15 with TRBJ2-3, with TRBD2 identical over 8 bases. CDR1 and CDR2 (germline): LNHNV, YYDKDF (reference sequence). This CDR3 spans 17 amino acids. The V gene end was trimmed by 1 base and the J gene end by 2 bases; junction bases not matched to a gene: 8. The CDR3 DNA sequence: TGTGCCACCAGCAGAGGAGGTAGCGGGGTGCTCACAGATACGCAGTATTTT. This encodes CATSRGGSGVLTDTQYF.

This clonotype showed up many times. The CDR3 loop is CASSLVEPGYNEQFF. CDR3 bases: TGCGCCAGCAGCTTGGTGGAGCCGGGGTACAATGAGCAGTTCTTC. The rearrangement uses TRBV5-1 and TRBJ2-1, with a possible D match to TRBD2 (5 bases). V was shortened by 0 bases and J by 4 bases, with 11 bases between the two germline ends. CDR1 and CDR2 from the germline V gene are SGHRS and YFSETQ. This CDR3 region has 15 residues.

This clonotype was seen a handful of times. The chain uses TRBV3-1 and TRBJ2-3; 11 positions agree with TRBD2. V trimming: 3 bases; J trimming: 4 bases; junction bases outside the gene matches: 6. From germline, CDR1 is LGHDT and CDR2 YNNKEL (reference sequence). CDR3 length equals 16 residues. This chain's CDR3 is CASSHLTSGGSDTQYF. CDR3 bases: TGTGCCAGCAGCCATCTTACTAGCGGGGGATCAGATACGCAGTATTTT.

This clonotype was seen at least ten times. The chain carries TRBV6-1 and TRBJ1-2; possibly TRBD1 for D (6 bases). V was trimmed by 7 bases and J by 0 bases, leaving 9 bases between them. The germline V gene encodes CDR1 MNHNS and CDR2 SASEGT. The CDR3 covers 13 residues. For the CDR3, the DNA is TGTGCCAGCAACAACAGGGCTAACTATGGCTACACCTTC. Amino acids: CASNNRANYGYTF.

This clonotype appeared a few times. The CDR3 reads CASRGYGPQHF. In DNA, the CDR3 is TGTGCCAGCAGGGGGTACGGGCCCCAGCATTTT. This chain connects TRBV2 to TRBJ1-5; no definite D call. The germline gives CDR1 SNHLY, CDR2 FYNNEI. The CDR3 runs to 11 residues. Trimming took 6 bases from V and 9 from J, leaving 9 bases between them.

CDR3 amino acids: CASSLGRPDTQYF. The CDR3, as DNA: TGTGCCAGCAGCCTCGGACGCCCAGATACGCAGTATTTT. This rearrangement joins TRBV28 to TRBJ2-3; no clear D gene. This CDR3 has 13 residues. Germline CDR1 MDHEN, CDR2 SYDVKM. V dropped 6 bases and J dropped 4 bases, with 11 bases sitting between them.

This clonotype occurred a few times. CDR3 DNA sequence: TGTGCCAGCACTACCGGGCTAGCGGGCGACTACGAGCAGTACTTC. This translates into CASTTGLAGDYEQYF. The J gene is TRBJ2-7, the V gene TRBV27; 8 bases match TRBD2. Germline CDR1 and CDR2: MNHEY and SMNVEV (reference sequence). V was pared by 7 bases and J by 3 bases, with 11 bases of the junction left unmatched. The CDR3 spans 15 residues.

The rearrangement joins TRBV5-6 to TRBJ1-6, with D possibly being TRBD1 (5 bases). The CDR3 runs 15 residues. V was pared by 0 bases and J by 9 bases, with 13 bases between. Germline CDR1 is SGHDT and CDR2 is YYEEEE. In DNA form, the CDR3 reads TGTGCCAGCAGCTTGGAACAGGTCTCAGGTTCACCCCTCCACTTT. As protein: CASSLEQVSGSPLHF.

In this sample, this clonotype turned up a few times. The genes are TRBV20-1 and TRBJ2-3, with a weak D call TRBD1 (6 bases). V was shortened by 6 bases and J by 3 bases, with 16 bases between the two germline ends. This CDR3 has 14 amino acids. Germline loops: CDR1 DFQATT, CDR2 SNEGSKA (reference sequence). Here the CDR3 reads CSATGQQLTDTQYF. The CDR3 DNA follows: TGCAGTGCAACCGGACAGCAGCTTACAGATACGCAGTATTTT.

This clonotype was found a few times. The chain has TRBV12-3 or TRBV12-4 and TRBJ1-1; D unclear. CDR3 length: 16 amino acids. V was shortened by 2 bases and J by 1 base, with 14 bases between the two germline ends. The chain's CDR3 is CASSLSIGQENTEAFF. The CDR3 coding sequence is TGTGCCAGCAGTTTAAGTATCGGGCAGGAGAACACTGAAGCTTTCTTT.

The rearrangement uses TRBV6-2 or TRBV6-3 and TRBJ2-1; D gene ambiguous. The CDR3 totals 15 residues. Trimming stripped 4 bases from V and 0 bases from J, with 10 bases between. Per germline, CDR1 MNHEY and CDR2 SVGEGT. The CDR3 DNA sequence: TGTGCCAGCAGTTTCACCAGAAGCTCCTACAATGAGCAGTTCTTC. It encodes CASSFTRSSYNEQFF.

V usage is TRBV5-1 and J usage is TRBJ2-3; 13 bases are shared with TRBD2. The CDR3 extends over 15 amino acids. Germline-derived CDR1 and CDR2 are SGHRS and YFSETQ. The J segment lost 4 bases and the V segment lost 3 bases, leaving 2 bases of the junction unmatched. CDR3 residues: CASSWTSGSADTQYF. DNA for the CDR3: TGCGCCAGCAGCTGGACTAGCGGGAGCGCAGATACGCAGTATTTT.

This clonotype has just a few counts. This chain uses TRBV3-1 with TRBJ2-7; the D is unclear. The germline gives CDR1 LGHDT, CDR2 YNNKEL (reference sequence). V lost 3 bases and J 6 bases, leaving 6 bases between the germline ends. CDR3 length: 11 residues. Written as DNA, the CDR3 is TGTGCCAGCAGCCATGGGCTCGAGCAGTACGTC. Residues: CASSHGLEQYV.

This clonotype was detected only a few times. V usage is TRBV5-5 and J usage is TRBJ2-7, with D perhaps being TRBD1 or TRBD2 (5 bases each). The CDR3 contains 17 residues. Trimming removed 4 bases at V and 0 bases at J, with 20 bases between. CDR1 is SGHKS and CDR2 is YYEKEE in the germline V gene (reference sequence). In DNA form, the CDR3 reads TGTGCCAGCAGCCCGGCTGCGGGCAGGGCAAACTCCTACGAGCAGTACTTC. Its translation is CASSPAAGRANSYEQYF.

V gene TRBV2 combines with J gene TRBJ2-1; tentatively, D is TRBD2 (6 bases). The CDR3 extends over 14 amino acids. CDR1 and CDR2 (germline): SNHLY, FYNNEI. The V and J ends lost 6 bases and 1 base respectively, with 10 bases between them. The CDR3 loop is CASRSGVSYNEQFF. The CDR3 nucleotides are TGTGCCAGCAGGTCGGGGGTGTCCTACAATGAGCAGTTCTTC.

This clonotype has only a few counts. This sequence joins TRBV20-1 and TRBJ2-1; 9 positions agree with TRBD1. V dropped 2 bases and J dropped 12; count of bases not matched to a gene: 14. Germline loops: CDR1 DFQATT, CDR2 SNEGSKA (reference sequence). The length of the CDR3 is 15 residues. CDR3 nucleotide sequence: TGCAGTGCTAGATCCCCCATACAGGGGGCAAGGGGGCAGTTCTTC. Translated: CSARSPIQGARGQFF.

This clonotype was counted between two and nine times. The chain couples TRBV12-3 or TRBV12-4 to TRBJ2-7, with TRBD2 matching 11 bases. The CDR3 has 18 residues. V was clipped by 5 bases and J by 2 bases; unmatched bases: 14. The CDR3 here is CASSLPPRTSGRPYEQYF. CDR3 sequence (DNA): TGTGCCAGCAGTCTCCCCCCTCGGACTAGCGGGCGTCCCTACGAGCAGTACTTC.

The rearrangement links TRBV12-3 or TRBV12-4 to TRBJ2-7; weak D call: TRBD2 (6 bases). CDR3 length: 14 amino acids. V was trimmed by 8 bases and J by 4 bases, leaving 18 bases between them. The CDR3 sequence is CASRLWAGRYEQYV. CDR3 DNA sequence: TGTGCCAGCCGTCTCTGGGCGGGGCGGTACGAGCAGTACGTC.

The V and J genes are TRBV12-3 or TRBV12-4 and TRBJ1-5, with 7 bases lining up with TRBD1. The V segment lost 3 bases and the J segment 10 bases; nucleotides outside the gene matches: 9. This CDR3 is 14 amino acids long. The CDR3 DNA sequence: TGTGCCAGCAGTTTGACAGGGCCGAATGGTCCCCAGCATTTT. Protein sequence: CASSLTGPNGPQHF.

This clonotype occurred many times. The CDR3 coding sequence is TGTGCCAGCAGTTTAGGGCTACTTAGCACAGATACGCAGTATTTT. This gives the protein CASSLGLLSTDTQYF. The rearrangement uses TRBV27 and TRBJ2-3, with no clear D. Germline V gene data show CDR1 as MNHEY and CDR2 as SMNVEV (reference sequence). V lost 2 bases, J lost 0 bases, and 9 bases lay in between. The length of the CDR3 is 15 residues.

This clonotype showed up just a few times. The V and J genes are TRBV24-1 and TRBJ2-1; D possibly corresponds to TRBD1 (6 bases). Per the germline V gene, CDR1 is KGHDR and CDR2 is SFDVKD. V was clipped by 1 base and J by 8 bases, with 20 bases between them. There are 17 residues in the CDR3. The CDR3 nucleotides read TGTGCCACCAGTGATTTTAGAGGGCAGGGGACGGGCGATGAGCAGTTCTTC. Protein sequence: CATSDFRGQGTGDEQFF.

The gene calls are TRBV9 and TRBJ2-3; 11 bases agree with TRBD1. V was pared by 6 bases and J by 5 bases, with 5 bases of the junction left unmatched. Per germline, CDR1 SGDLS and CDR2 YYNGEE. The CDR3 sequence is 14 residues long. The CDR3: CASTLDRGLDTQYF. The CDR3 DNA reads TGTGCCAGCACCCTGGACAGGGGGCTAGATACGCAGTATTTT.

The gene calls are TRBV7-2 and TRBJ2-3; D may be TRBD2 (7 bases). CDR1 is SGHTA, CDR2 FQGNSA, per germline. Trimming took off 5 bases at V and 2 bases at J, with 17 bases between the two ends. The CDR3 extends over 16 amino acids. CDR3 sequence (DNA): TGTGCCAGCAGCCTCGGGGGCCTAGCGGCCACAGATACGCAGTATTTT. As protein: CASSLGGLAATDTQYF.

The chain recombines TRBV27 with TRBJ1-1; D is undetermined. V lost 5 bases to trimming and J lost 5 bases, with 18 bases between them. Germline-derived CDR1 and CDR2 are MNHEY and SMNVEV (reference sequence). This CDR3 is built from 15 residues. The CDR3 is CASSPRFGVNTEAFF. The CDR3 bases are TGTGCCAGCAGTCCCCGCTTTGGGGTTAATACTGAAGCTTTCTTT.